This T cell receptor beta chain was captured in a study of shared clonotypes between healthy human individuals. As concerns this clone: Its cognate antigen is unknown.

Study outcomes and limitations: Sampling involved blood alone; tissue repertoires likely differ. Some clonotypes were shared by all four sorted-subset donors, while others were not shared. The non-shared ones had lower generation probabilities than the shared ones. Of the naive CD4 clonotypes, about 5% were shared across a few donors.

Germline V gene sequence: CDR1 LNHDA, CDR2 SQIVND (reference sequence). V dropped 7 bases and J dropped 8 bases, with 21 bases sitting between them. This CDR3 region has 16 residues. Libraries were prepared by immunoSEQ multiplex PCR; TCRdb keeps only in-frame clonotypes and omits some of them. Here the sample spans nearly 1,000,000 clones, over 60% being singletons. This chain uses TRBV19 with TRBJ1-6; unclear D gene. The sequence was collected from a man between 18 and 35 years old in good health. Sample: memory CD4+ T cells sorted from blood. Regarding subset: CD45RA-negative fraction. In nucleotides, the CDR3 is TGTGCCAGTACCCCCAATAGCCTTGGTTGGCATTCACCCCTCCACTTT. Amino acid sequence: CASTPNSLGWHSPLHF. Looking up the rest from reference TRBV19 and TRBJ1-6 gives the full variable domain: DGGITQSPKYLFRKEGQNVTLSCEQNLNHDAMYWYRQDPGQGLRLIYYSQIVNDFQKGDIAEGYSVSREKKESFPLTVTSAQKNPTAFYLCASTPNSLGWHSPLHFGNGTRLTVT.